The clone carrying this TCR beta chain has a handful of counts. One end of the junction is discordant with germline, which a read error may explain. The sample providers were healthy Caucasian people from Russia, aged about 6 to 90. Each donor's blood draw was 8.5 to 10 milliliters of peripheral blood. The data were taken from a study of blood T cells in healthy people across ages. The CDR3 has 14 residues. Looked up from germline, CDR1 is MNHEY and CDR2 is SMNVEV (reference sequence). Primed by a sample-barcoded 5' primer and a J-beta primer mix, a second PCR proceeded for about 6 to 11 cycles. Tags on each cDNA molecule came from a template-switch adaptor with 12 random nucleotides. Each sample yielded at least 3 million CDR3-containing paired-end reads. One entry per CDR3 protein results from TCRdb running MiXCR on the 5' RACE reads. In the table there are about a million distinct CDR3 sequences, approximately 38% of which are singletons.

This receptor was obtained from a young man in good health. The specimen sequenced was blood. The V gene is TRBV27, the J gene TRBJ1-3; D is unclear. CDR3 nucleotide sequence: TGTGCCAGCAGTTTGGGGTTCTCTGGAAACACCACATATTTT. It yields the protein CASSLGFSGNTTYF.